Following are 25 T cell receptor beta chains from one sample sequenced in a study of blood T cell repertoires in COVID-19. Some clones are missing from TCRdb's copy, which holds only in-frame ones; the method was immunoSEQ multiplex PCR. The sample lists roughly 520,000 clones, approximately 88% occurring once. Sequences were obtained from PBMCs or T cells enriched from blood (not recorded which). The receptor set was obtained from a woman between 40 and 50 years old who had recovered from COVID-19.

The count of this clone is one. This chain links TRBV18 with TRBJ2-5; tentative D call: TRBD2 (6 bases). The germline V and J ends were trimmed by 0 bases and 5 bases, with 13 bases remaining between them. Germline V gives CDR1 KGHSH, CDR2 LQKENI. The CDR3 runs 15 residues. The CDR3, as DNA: TGTGCCAGCTCACCACCATCAGGGAGGCGGGAGACCCAGTACTTC. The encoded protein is CASSPPSGRRETQYF.

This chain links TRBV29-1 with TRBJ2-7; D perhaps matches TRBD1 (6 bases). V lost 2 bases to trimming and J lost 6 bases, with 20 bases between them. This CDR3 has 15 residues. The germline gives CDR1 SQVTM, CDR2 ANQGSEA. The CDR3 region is CSVETTGIERFEQYF. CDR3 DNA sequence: TGCAGCGTTGAAACAACAGGGATTGAACGGTTCGAGCAGTACTTC.

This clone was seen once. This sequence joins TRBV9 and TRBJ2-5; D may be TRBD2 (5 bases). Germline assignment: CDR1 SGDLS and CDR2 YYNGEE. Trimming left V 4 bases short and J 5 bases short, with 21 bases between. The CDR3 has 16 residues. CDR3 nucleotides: TGTGCCAGCAGCCCCATGGGTGCGGGCGGTCGGGAGACCCAGTACTTC. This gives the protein CASSPMGAGGRETQYF.

Here the CDR3 reads CASSFWGGGYTF. DNA for the CDR3: TGTGCCAGCAGTTTCTGGGGGGGCGGCTACACCTTC. This rearrangement joins TRBV12-3 or TRBV12-4 to TRBJ1-2, with D possibly matching TRBD1 (6 bases). The CDR3 has 12 amino acids. V shed 3 bases and J shed 8 bases, with 10 bases lying between them.

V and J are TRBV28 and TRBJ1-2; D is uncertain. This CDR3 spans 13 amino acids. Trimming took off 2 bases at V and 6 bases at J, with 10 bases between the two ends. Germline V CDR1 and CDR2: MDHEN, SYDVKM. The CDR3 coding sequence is TGTGCCAGCAGTTTACCTTCCGGGAATGGCTACACCTTC. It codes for CASSLPSGNGYTF.

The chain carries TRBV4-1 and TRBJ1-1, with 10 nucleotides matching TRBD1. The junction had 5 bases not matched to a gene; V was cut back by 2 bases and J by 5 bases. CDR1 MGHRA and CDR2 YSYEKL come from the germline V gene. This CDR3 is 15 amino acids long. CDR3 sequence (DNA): TGCGCCAGCAGCCAAACGGACAGGGGGTATACTGAAGCTTTCTTT. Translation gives CASSQTDRGYTEAFF.

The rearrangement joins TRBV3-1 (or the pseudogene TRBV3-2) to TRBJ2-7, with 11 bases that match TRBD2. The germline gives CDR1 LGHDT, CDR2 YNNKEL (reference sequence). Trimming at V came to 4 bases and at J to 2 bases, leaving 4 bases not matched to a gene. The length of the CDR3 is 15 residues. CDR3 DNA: TGTGCCAGCAGCCCGGGACTAGCGGCAACCTACGAGCAGTACTTC. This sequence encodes CASSPGLAATYEQYF.

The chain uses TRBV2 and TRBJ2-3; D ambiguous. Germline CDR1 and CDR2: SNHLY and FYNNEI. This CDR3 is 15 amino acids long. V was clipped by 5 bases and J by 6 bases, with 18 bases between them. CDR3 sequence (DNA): TGTGCCAGCAGTCAACTTAGCATTCTTGTGGATACGCAGTATTTT. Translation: CASSQLSILVDTQYF.

CDR3 protein: CASSRSGDQPQHF. The CDR3, as DNA: TGTGCCAGCAGTCGTTCGGGGGATCAGCCCCAGCATTTT. This chain uses TRBV9 with TRBJ1-5; D possibly corresponds to TRBD1 (5 bases). CDR3 size: 13 residues. Trimming cost V 5 bases and J 5 bases, with 11 bases left between them. The germline V gene encodes CDR1 SGDLS and CDR2 YYNGEE.

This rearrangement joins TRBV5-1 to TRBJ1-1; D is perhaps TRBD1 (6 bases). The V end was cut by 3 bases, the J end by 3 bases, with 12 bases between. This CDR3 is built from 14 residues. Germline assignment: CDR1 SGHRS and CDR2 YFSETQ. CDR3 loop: CASSSTGMDTEAFF. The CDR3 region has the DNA TGCGCCAGCAGCTCCACAGGGATGGACACTGAAGCTTTCTTT.

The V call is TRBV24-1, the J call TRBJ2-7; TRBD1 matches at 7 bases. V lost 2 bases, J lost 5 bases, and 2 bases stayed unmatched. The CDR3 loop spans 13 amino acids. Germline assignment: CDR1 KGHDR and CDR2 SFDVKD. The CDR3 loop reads CATSDSTGDEQYF. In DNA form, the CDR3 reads TGTGCCACCAGTGATTCTACAGGGGACGAGCAGTACTTC.

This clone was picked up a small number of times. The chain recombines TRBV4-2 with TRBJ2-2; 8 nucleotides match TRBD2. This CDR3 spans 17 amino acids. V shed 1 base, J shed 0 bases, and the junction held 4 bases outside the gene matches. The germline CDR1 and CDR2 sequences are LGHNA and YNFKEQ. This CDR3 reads CASSQAFGRANTGELFF. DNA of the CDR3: TGTGCCAGCAGCCAAGCTTTCGGGAGGGCGAACACCGGGGAGCTGTTTTTT.

The CDR3 region is CASSGTTSLQGASTEAFF. CDR3 nucleotides: TGTGCCAGCAGTGGGACCACTTCCCTACAGGGGGCGAGCACTGAAGCTTTCTTT. V gene TRBV2 combines with J gene TRBJ1-1; 9 bases map to TRBD1. CDR1 is SNHLY, CDR2 FYNNEI, per germline. V dropped 4 bases and J dropped 4; count of bases not matched to a gene: 16. The CDR3 totals 18 residues. The entire variable domain, with the rest obtained from reference TRBV2 and TRBJ1-1, is as follows: EPEVTQTPSHQVTQMGQEVILRCVPISNHLYFYWYRQILGQKVEFLVSFYNNEISEKSEIFDDQFSVERPDGSNFTLKIRSTKLEDSAMYFCASSGTTSLQGASTEAFFGQGTRLTVV.

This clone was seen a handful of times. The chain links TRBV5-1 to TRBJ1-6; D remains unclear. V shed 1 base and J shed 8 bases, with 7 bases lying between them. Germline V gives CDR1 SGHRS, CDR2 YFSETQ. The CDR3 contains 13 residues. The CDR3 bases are TGCGCCAGCAGCTTGAAGTCGGATTCACCCCTCCACTTT. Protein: CASSLKSDSPLHF.

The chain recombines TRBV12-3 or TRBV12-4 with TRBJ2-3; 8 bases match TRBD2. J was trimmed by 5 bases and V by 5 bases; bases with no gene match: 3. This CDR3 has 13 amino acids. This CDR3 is CASSPAGGDTQYF. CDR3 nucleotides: TGTGCCAGCAGTCCGGCGGGAGGAGATACGCAGTATTTT.

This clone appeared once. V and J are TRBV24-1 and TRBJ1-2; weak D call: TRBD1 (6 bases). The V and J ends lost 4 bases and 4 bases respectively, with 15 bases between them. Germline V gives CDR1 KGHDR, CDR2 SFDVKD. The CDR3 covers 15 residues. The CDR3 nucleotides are TGTGCCACCAGTGACCGAAGGGGGAGTCTCTATGGCTACACCTTC. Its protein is CATSDRRGSLYGYTF.

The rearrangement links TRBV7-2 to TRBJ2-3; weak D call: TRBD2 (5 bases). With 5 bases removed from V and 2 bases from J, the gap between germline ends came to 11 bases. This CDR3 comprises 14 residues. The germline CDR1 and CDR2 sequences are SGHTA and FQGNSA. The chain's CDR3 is CASSKYSATDTQYF. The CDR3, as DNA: TGTGCCAGCAGCAAATATAGCGCCACAGATACGCAGTATTTT.

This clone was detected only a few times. CDR3 sequence reads: CASSDPGTGAFAYEQYF. CDR3 DNA sequence: TGTGCCAGCAGTGACCCCGGGACAGGGGCCTTTGCCTACGAGCAGTACTTC. The rearrangement links TRBV25-1 to TRBJ2-7; 10 bases map to TRBD1. With V trimmed by 3 bases and J by 2 bases, 10 bases remained unmatched. CDR1 MGHDK and CDR2 SYGVNS come from the germline V gene. CDR3 length: 17 residues.

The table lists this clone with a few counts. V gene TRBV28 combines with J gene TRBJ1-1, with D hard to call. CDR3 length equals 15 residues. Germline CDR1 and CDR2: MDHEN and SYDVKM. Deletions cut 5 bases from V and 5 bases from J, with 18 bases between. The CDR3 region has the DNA TGTGCCAGCAGTCCGGGAACCACAACCGTGACTGAAGCTTTCTTT. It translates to CASSPGTTTVTEAFF.

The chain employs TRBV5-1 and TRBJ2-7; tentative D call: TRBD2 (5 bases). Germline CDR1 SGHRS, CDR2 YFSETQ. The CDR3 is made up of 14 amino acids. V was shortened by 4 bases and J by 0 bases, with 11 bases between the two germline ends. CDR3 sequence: CASSGSVPSYEQYF. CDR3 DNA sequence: TGCGCCAGCAGCGGGAGCGTTCCCTCCTACGAGCAGTACTTC.

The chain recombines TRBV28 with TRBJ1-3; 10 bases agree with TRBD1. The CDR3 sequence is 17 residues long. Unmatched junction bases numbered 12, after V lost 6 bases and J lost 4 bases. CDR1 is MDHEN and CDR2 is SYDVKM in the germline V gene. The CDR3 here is CASRKMTGGLRGNTIYF. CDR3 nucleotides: TGTGCCAGCAGAAAGATGACAGGGGGCTTGCGAGGAAACACCATATATTTT. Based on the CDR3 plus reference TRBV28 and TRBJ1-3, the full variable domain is DVKVTQSSRYLVKRTGEKVFLECVQDMDHENMFWYRQDPGLGLRLIYFSYDVKMKEKGDIPEGYSVSREKKERFSLILESASTNQTSMYLCASRKMTGGLRGNTIYFGEGSWLTVV.

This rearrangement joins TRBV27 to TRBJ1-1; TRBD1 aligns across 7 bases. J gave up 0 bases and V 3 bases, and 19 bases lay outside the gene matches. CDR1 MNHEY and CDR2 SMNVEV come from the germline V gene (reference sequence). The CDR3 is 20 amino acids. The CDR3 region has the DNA TGTGCCAGCAGTTTGGATGAGAGTCGAGGGACAGAAGGATTGAACACTGAAGCTTTCTTT. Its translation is CASSLDESRGTEGLNTEAFF.

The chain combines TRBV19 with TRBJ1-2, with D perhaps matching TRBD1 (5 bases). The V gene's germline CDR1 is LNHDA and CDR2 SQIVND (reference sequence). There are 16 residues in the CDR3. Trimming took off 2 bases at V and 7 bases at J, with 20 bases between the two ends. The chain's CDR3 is CASSIFLQDKGTGYTF. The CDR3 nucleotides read TGTGCCAGTAGTATATTTTTACAGGACAAAGGCACTGGCTACACCTTC.

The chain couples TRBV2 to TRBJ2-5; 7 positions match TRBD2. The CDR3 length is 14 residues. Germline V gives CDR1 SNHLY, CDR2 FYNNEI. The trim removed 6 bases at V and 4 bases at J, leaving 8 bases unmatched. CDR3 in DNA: TGTGCCAGCAGGGGAGGGGAGCCGTCAGAGACCCAGTACTTC. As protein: CASRGGEPSETQYF.

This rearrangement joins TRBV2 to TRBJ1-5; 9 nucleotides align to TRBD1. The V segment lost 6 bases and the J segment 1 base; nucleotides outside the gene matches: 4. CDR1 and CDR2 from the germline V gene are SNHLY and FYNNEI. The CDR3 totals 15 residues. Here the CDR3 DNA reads TGTGCCAGCAGAGTAGGGACAGGGAGCAATCAGCCCCAGCATTTT. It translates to CASRVGTGSNQPQHF.